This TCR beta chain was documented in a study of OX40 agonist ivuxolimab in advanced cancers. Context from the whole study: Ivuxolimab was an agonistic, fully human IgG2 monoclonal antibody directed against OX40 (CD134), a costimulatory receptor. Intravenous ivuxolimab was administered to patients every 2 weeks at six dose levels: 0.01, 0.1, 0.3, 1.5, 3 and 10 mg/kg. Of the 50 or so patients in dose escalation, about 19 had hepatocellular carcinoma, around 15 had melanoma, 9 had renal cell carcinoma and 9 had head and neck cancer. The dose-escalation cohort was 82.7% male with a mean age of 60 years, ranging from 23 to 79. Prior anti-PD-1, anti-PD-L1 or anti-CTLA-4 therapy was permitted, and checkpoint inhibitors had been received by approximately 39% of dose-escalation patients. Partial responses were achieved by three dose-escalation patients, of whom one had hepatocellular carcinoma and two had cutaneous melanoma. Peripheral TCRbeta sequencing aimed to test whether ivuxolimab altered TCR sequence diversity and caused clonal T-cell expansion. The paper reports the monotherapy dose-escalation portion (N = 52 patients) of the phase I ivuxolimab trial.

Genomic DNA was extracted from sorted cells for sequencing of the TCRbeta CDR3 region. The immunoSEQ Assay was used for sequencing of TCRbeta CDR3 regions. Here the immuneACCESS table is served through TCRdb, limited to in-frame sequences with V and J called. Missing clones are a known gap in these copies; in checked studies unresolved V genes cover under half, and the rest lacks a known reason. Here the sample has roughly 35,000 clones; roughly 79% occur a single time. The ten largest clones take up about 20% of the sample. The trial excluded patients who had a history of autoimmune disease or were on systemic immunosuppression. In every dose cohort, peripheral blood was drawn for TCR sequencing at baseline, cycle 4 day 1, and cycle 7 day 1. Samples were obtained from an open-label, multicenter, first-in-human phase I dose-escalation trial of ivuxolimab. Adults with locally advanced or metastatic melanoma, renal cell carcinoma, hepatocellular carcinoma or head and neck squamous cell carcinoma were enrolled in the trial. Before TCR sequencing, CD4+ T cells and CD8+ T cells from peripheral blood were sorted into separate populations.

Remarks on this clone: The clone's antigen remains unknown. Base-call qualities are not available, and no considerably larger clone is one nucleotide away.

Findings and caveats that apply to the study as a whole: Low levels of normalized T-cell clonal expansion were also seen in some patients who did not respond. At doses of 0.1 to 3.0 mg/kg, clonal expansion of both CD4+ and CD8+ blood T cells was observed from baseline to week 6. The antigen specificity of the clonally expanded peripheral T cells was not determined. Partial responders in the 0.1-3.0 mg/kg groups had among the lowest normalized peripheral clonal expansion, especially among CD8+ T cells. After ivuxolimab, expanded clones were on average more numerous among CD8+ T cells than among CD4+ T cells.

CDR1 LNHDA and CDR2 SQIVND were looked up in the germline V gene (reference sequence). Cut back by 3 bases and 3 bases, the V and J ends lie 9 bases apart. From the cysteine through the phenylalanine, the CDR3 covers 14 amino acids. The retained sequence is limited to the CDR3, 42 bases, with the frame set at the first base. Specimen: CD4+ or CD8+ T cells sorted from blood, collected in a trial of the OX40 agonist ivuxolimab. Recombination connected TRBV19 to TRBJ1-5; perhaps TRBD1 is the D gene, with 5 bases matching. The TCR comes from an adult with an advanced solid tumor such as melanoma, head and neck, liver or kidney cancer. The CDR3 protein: CASSITGTNQPQHF. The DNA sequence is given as TGTGCCAGTAGTATTACAGGAACCAATCAGCCCCAGCATTTT.